The 16 T cell receptor beta chains listed next were all sequenced from one sample in a study of shared T cell receptors in the human thymus. Only in-frame clones appear in the TCRdb table, and some are missing; sequencing was by immunoSEQ multiplex PCR. Among 640,000 or so clones listed, approximately 87% were seen once. The sample was also reused in another study, on human thymus T cells.

The sequenced material came from thymocytes. The receptors come from a boy less than two years old with a congenital heart defect.

The rearrangement links TRBV4-1 to TRBJ2-3; TRBD2 matches at 13 bases. The J segment lost 4 bases and the V segment lost 4 bases, leaving 8 bases of the junction unmatched. This CDR3 is built from 17 residues. CDR1 is MGHRA, CDR2 YSYEKL, per germline. The CDR3 sequence is CASSPPPTSGGADTQYF. CDR3 sequence (DNA): TGCGCCAGCAGCCCGCCCCCCACTAGCGGGGGGGCAGATACGCAGTATTTT.

The chain combines TRBV27 with TRBJ1-5, with unresolved D. Germline assignment: CDR1 MNHEY and CDR2 SMNVEV (reference sequence). This CDR3 is built from 14 residues. Trimming stripped 5 bases from V and 5 bases from J, with 13 bases between. CDR3 bases: TGTGCCAGCAGTCAAGAAGTCGGTGATCAGCCCCAGCATTTT. It codes for CASSQEVGDQPQHF.

This clone was recorded only once. The chain carries TRBV28 and TRBJ2-7; 7 positions agree with TRBD1. Germline CDR1 is MDHEN and CDR2 is SYDVKM. J lost 2 bases, V lost 0 bases, and 4 bases had no gene match. The CDR3 spans 15 residues. The CDR3 loop is CASSLWRQGPYEQYF. In DNA form, the CDR3 reads TGTGCCAGCAGTTTATGGCGACAGGGCCCCTACGAGCAGTACTTC.

Here the CDR3 reads CASSQAGLAGEETDTQYF. The CDR3 coding sequence is TGCGCCAGCAGCCAAGCTGGACTAGCGGGGGAGGAGACAGATACGCAGTATTTT. The V gene is TRBV4-3, the J gene TRBJ2-3, with TRBD2 matching 13 bases. V lost 1 base, J lost 3 bases, and 7 bases stayed unmatched. This CDR3 is 18 amino acids long. Germline V lookup: CDR1 LGHNA, CDR2 YSLEER.

The chain uses TRBV7-9 and TRBJ1-1; no definite D call. The CDR3 has 14 residues. V lost 2 bases, J lost 1 base, and 8 bases lay in between. Germline values: CDR1 SEHNR, CDR2 FQNEAQ (reference sequence). CDR3 sequence reads: CASSLSDANTEAFF. For the CDR3, the DNA is TGTGCCAGCAGCTTAAGCGACGCGAACACTGAAGCTTTCTTT.

The genes are TRBV5-6 and TRBJ2-1; TRBD2 aligns across 14 bases. CDR1 and CDR2 (germline): SGHDT, YYEEEE. V lost 4 bases and J lost 5; bases outside the gene matches: 8. This CDR3 spans 17 amino acids. The CDR3 reads CASSLTGTSGSDNEQFF. In nucleotides, the CDR3 is TGTGCCAGCAGCCTCACCGGGACTAGCGGGAGTGACAATGAGCAGTTCTTC.

The sample holds one count of this clone. The J gene is TRBJ1-4, the V gene TRBV5-4; D gene ambiguous. The V end was cut by 2 bases, the J end by 5 bases, with 13 bases between. The CDR3 has 15 amino acids. CDR1 is SGHNT, CDR2 YYREEE, per germline (reference sequence). This CDR3 is CASSLAGSENEKLFF. The DNA for the CDR3 is TGTGCCAGCAGCTTAGCGGGATCAGAAAATGAAAAACTGTTTTTT.

This chain joins TRBV7-9 and TRBJ1-4; 8 positions agree with TRBD1. The V segment lost 5 bases and the J segment 6 bases; nucleotides outside the gene matches: 8. The CDR3 runs 15 residues. CDR1 and CDR2 from the germline V gene are SEHNR and FQNEAQ (reference sequence). Written as DNA, the CDR3 is TGTGCCAGCAGCCGTCGGACAGGGAGGTATGAAAAACTGTTTTTT. Protein product: CASSRRTGRYEKLFF.

The V and J genes are TRBV6-1 and TRBJ1-5; weak D call: TRBD1 (5 bases). This CDR3 spans 15 amino acids. Germline CDR1 reads MNHNS; CDR2 reads SASEGT. Trimming shortened V by 4 bases and J by 1 base, and 11 bases separated the two germline ends. This chain's CDR3 is CASSVWGGSNQPQHF. CDR3 in DNA: TGTGCCAGCAGTGTATGGGGGGGGAGCAATCAGCCCCAGCATTTT.

The V call is TRBV7-8, the J call TRBJ2-1, with D perhaps matching TRBD1 (6 bases). V was cut by 0 bases and J by 6 bases, with 15 bases left in between. Germline CDR1 reads SGHVS; CDR2 reads FQNEAQ. The CDR3 sequence is 16 residues long. Here the CDR3 DNA reads TGTGCCAGCAGCTTAGCGGGGGCCACACGTCGCAATGAGCAGTTCTTC. Amino acid sequence: CASSLAGATRRNEQFF. The whole variable domain, remainder taken from reference TRBV7-8 and TRBJ2-1, is GAGVSQSPRYKVAKRGQDVALRCDPISGHVSLFWYQQALGQGPEFLTYFQNEAQLDKSGLPSDRFFAERPEGSVSTLKIQRTQQEDSAVYLCASSLAGATRRNEQFFGPGTRLTVL.

This chain uses TRBV28 with TRBJ2-3; 10 nucleotides agree with TRBD2. Unmatched junction bases numbered 12, after V lost 6 bases and J lost 0 bases. The CDR3 is 18 residues long. The germline V gene has CDR1 MDHEN and CDR2 SYDVKM. Here the CDR3 reads CASSCSGRPSPSTDTQYF. DNA of the CDR3: TGTGCCAGCAGCTGTAGCGGGAGGCCCAGCCCCAGCACAGATACGCAGTATTTT.

The chain carries TRBV5-6 and TRBJ1-4, with D perhaps TRBD1 (5 bases). The CDR3 extends over 15 amino acids. The V and J ends lost 7 bases and 5 bases respectively, with 18 bases between them. Germline loops: CDR1 SGHDT, CDR2 YYEEEE. The CDR3: CASGQAGGQNEKLFF. The DNA of the CDR3 is TGTGCCAGCGGCCAGGCGGGGGGTCAGAATGAAAAACTGTTTTTT.

The J gene is TRBJ2-1, the V gene TRBV6-5; D is perhaps TRBD2 (6 bases). CDR1 is MNHEY and CDR2 is SVGAGI in the germline V gene. The CDR3 totals 15 residues. V was shortened by 2 bases and J by 6 bases, with 14 bases between the two germline ends. CDR3 sequence reads: CASSYAGGPLNEQFF. The CDR3 bases are TGTGCCAGCAGTTACGCAGGAGGGCCGCTCAATGAGCAGTTCTTC.

This clone was observed once. The gene calls are TRBV27 and TRBJ2-3; no definite D call. Germline V lookup: CDR1 MNHEY, CDR2 SMNVEV (reference sequence). V was pared by 6 bases and J by 0 bases, with 16 bases between. The CDR3 extends over 16 amino acids. In DNA, the CDR3 is TGTGCCAGCAGCACGGTTAAACGTAAAAGCACAGATACGCAGTATTTT. Its translation: CASSTVKRKSTDTQYF.

The rearrangement joins TRBV5-1 to TRBJ2-5; 7 bases are shared with TRBD1. The J call may be mistaken, given a closer DNA end match to TRBJ2-7. This CDR3 has 17 amino acids. Germline CDR1 SGHRS, CDR2 YFSETQ. The CDR3: CASRQGTAQGTSYEQYF. The CDR3 DNA reads TGCGCCAGCAGACAAGGGACAGCCCAAGGGACCTCCTACGAGCAGTACTTC.

The chain couples TRBV2 to TRBJ2-3; 9 bases map to TRBD2. V lost 4 bases to trimming and J lost 2 bases; unmatched junction nucleotides: 4. The CDR3 is made up of 15 amino acids. Germline values: CDR1 SNHLY, CDR2 FYNNEI. CDR3 in DNA: TGTGCCAGCAGTGTCCAGCGGGGGGCCACAGATACGCAGTATTTT. Translating gives CASSVQRGATDTQYF.